This T cell receptor (beta chain) is drawn from a study of post-analysis software for immune sequencing data. Overall study: Patients with relapsing-remitting, secondary progressive and progressive-relapsing multiple sclerosis courses were all represented.

The CDR3 is 14 amino acids. CDR1 MNHEY and CDR2 SMNVEV come from the germline V gene (reference sequence). V lost 6 bases and J lost 5; bases outside the gene matches: 8. Unique molecular identifiers tagged the TCR beta cDNA libraries. TCRdb called the PCR reads again in MiXCR, with one record for every CDR3 protein. The data show fewer than 900,000 distinct CDR3 sequences, with 40% to 55% seen just once and around 4.7% held by the top ten. Study conclusions and caveats: Relative to controls, patients with multiple sclerosis showed significantly lower normalized Chao1 diversity. The study found TRBV5-6, TRBV5-1 and TRBV20-1 among four to six TRBV segments more frequent in patients than controls.

This clonotype was seen only a few times. The target antigen is unknown. This TCR was sampled from a girl aged 10-17 years with multiple sclerosis. This chain joins TRBV27 and TRBJ2-5, with 8 bases aligning to TRBD2. The sample taken for sequencing was blood. CDR3 DNA: TGTGCCAGCAGGCGAGCGTCGGGGGGGGAGACCCAGTACTTC. This translates into CASRRASGGETQYF.